This TCR beta chain was identified during a study of preoperative IRX-2 immunotherapy in early breast cancer. The treatment was: preoperative locoregional IRX-2 cytokine immunotherapy. This phase Ib study tested locoregional IRX-2 cytokine immunotherapy given before surgery. With 1 base removed from V and 2 bases from J, the gap between germline ends came to 13 bases. Germline CDR1 and CDR2: LNHNV and YYDKDF (reference sequence). The CDR3 contains 16 residues. Some clones are missing from TCRdb's copy, which holds only in-frame ones; the method was immunoSEQ multiplex PCR. The top ten clones hold about 1.6% of a sample with approximately 30,000 clones, over 85% of them seen once. This clone has a handful of counts.

The origin of this receptor is a human donor with breast cancer. J is TRBJ2-3 and V is TRBV15; D is perhaps TRBD2 (5 bases). The sequenced sample was tumor tissue, obtained after IRX-2 immunotherapy. The CDR3 DNA is TGTGCCACCAGCAGAGGAGGGCTAGCCGACACAGATACGCAGTATTTT. It yields the protein CATSRGGLADTDTQYF.